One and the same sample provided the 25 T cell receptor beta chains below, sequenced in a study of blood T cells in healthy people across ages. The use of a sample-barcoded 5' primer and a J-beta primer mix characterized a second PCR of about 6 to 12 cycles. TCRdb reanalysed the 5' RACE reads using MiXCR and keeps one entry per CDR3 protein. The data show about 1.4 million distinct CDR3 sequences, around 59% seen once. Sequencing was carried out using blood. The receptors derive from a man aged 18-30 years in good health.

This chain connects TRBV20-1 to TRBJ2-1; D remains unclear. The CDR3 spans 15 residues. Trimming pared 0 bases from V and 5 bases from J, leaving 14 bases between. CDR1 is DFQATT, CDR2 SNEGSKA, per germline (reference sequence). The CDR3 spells CSARDLLGNHNEQFF. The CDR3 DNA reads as TGCAGTGCTAGAGATCTTTTGGGGAACCACAATGAGCAGTTCTTC.

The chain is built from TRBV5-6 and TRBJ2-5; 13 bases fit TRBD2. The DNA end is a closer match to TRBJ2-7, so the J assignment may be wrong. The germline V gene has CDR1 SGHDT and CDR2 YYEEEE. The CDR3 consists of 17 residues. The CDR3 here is CASSEGLAGQGSYEQYF. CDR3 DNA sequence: TGTGCCAGCAGCGAGGGACTAGCGGGACAGGGATCCTACGAGCAGTACTTC.

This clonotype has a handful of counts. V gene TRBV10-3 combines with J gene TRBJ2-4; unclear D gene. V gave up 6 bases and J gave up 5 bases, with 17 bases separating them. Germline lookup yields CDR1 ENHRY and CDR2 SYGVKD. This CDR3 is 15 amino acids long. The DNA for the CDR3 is TGTGCCATCAGCCCAAGCCCAGGTGGAGAAAACATTCAGTACTTC. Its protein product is CAISPSPGGENIQYF.

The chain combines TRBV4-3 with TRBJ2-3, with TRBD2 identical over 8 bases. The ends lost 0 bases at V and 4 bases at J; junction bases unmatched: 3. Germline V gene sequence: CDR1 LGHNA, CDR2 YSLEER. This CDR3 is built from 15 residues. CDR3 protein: CASSQEREGADTQYF. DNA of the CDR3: TGCGCCAGCAGCCAAGAACGGGAGGGGGCAGATACGCAGTATTTT.

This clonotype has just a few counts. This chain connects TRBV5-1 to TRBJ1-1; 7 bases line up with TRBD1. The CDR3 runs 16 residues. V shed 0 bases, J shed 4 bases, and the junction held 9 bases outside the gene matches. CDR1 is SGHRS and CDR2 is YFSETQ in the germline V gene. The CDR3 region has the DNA TGCGCCAGCAGCTTGGTGGCCACAGGGGACGGCACTGAAGCTTTCTTT. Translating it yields CASSLVATGDGTEAFF.

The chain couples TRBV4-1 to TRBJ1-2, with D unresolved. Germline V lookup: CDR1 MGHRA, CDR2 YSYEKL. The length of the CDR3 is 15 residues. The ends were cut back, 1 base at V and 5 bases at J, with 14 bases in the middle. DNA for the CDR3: TGCGCCAGCAGCCAAGGGATCAGACAAACTTATGGCTACACCTTC. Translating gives CASSQGIRQTYGYTF.

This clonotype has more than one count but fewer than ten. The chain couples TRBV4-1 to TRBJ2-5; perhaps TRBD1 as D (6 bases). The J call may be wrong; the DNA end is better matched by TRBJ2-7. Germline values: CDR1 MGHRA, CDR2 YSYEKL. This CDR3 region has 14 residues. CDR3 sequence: CASSPGARGYEQYF. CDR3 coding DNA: TGCGCCAGCAGCCCCGGTGCCAGGGGCTACGAGCAGTACTTC.

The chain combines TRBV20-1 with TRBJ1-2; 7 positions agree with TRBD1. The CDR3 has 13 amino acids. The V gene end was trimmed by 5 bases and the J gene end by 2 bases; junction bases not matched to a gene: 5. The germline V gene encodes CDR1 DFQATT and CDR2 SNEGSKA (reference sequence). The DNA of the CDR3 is TGCAGTGCTGTCCCGGGACAGAACTATGGCTACACCTTC. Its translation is CSAVPGQNYGYTF.

CDR3 amino acids: CASSLVAAGSEQFF. In nucleotides, the CDR3 is TGTGCCAGCAGCTTAGTGGCGGCGGGGTCCGAGCAGTTCTTC. J is TRBJ2-1 and V is TRBV7-2, with D tentatively TRBD2 (6 bases). Trimming removed 1 base at V and 10 bases at J, with 14 bases between. The germline gives CDR1 SGHTA, CDR2 FQGNSA. The CDR3 length is 14 residues. Full variable domain (remainder filled in from reference TRBV7-2 and TRBJ2-1): GAGVSQSPSNKVTEKGKDVELRCDPISGHTALYWYRQSLGQGLEFLIYFQGNSAPDKSGLPSDRFSAERTGGSVSTLTIQRTQQEDSAVYLCASSLVAAGSEQFFGPGTRLTVL.

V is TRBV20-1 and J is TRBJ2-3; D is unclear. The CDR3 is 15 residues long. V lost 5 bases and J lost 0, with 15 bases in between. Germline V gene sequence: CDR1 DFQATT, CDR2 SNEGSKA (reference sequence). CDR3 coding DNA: TGCAGTGCTCCCATTGGCCTGACTAGCACAGATACGCAGTATTTT. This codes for CSAPIGLTSTDTQYF.

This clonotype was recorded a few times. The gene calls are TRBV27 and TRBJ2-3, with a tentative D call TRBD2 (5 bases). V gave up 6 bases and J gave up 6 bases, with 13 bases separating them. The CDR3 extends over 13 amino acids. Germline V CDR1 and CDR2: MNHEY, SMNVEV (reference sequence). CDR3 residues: CASSLRLFDTQYF. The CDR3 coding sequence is TGTGCCAGCAGCCTGAGACTATTCGATACGCAGTATTTT.

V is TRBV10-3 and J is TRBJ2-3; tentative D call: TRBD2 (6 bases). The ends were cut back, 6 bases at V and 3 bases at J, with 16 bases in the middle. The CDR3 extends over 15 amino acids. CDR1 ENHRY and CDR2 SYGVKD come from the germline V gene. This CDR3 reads CAIRGKTSTTDTQYF. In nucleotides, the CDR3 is TGTGCCATCAGGGGGAAGACTAGTACAACAGATACGCAGTATTTT.

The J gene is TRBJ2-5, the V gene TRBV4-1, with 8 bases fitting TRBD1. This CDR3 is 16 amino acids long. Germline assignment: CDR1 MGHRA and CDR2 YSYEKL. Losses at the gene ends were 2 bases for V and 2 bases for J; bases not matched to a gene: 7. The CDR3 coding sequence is TGCGCCAGCAGCCAAAGGGGGACAGGCAGACAAGAGACCCAGTACTTC. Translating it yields CASSQRGTGRQETQYF.

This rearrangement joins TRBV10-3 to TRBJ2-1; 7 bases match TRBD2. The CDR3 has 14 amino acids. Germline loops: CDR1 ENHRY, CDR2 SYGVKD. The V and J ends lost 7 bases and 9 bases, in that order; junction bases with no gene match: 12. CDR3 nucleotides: TGTGCCATCAAACTGGGACTAACCTCTAGTGAGCAGTTCTTC. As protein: CAIKLGLTSSEQFF.

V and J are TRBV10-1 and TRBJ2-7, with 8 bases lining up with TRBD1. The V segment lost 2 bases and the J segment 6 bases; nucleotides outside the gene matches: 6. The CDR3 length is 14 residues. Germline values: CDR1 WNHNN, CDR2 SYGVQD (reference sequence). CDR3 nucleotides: TGCGCCAGCAGTGAGGGCCAGGGGGCTACCGAGCAGTACTTC. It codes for CASSEGQGATEQYF.

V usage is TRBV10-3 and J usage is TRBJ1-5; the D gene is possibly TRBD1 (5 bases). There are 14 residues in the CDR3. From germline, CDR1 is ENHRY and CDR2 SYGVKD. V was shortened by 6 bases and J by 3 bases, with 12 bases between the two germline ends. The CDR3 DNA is TGTGCCATCAGCCCCGGGACGGACAATCAGCCCCAGCATTTT. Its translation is CAISPGTDNQPQHF.

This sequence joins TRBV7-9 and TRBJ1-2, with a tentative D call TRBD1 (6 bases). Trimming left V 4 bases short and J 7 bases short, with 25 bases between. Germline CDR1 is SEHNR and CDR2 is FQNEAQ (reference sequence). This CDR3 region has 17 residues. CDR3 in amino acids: CASSSVNAVGGPGGYTF. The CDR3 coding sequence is TGTGCCAGCAGCTCCGTTAATGCGGTCGGGGGCCCTGGTGGCTACACCTTC.

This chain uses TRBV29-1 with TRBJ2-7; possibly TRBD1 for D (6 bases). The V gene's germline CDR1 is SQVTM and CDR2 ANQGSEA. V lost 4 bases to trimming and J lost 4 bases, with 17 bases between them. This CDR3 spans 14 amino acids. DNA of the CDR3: TGCAGCGTTGCTACCCCCGGGACAACTTACGAGCAGTACTTC. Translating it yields CSVATPGTTYEQYF.

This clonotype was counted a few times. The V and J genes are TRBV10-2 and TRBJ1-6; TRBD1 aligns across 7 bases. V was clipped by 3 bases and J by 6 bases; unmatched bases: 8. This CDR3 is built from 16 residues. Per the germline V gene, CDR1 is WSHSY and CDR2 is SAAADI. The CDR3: CASSDRGRSTNSPLHF. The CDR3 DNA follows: TGCGCCAGCAGTGACAGGGGGAGAAGTACTAATTCACCCCTCCACTTT.

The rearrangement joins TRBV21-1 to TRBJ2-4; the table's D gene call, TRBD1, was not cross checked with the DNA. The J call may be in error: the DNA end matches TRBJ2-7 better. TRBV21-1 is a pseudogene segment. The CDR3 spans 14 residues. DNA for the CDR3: TGTGCCAGCCAGTCCCCCGGTCGGGCCTACGAGCAGTACTTC. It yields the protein CASQSPGRAYEQYF.

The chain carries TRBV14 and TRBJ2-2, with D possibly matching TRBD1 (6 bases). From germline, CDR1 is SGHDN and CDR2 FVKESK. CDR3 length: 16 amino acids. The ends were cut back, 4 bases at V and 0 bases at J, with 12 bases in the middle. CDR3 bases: TGTGCCAGCAGCCTAAGTGGGGACACGAACACCGGGGAGCTGTTTTTT. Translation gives CASSLSGDTNTGELFF.

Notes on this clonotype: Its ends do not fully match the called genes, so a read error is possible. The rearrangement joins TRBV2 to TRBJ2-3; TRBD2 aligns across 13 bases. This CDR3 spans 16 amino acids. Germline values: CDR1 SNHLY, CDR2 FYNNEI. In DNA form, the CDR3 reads TGCGCCAGCAGGGTAACACTAGCGGGAGGGGTAGATACGCAGTATTTT. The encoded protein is CASRVTLAGGVDTQYF.

The CDR3 reads CASSQTDGHFNQPQHF. CDR3 sequence (DNA): TGCGCCAGCAGCCAAACGGATGGGCACTTCAATCAGCCCCAGCATTTT. The rearrangement links TRBV4-3 to TRBJ1-5; D remains ambiguous. In germline, CDR1 is LGHNA, CDR2 YSLEER. V was shortened by 2 bases and J by 3 bases, with 14 bases between the two germline ends. The CDR3 is made up of 16 amino acids.

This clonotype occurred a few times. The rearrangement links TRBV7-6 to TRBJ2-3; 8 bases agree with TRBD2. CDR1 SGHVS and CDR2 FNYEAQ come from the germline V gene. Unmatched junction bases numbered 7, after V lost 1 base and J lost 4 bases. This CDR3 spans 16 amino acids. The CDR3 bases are TGTGCCAGCAGCTTAGGAGCGGGAGTCTTTTCAGATACGCAGTATTTT. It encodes CASSLGAGVFSDTQYF.

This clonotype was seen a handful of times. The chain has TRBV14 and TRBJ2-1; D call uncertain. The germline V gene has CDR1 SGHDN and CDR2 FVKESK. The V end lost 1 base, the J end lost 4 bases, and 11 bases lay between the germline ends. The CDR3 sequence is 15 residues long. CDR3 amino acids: CASSQGQPNYNEQFF. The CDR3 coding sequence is TGTGCCAGCAGCCAAGGGCAGCCTAATTACAATGAGCAGTTCTTC.